The rows below give T cell receptor beta chains drawn from one sample of a study of shared clonotypes between healthy human individuals. Using immunoSEQ multiplex PCR, the repertoire was profiled, and TCRdb retains in-frame clones only, with some absent. The data contain under 600,000 clones, nearly 98% of them seen just once; the ten biggest clones take up roughly 0.29%. Sequencing was done on a sample of naive CD8+ T cells sorted from blood. Receptor source: a man aged 25 to 45 in good health. The CDR3 runs from the conserved cysteine through the conserved F or W. A D gene is named only where the DNA matches it firmly. Clone size is not always given. Where it is, it says once, few, many or a class for expanded clones.

j_call v_call d_call clone_size cdr3_nt cdr3_aa
TRBJ2-1 TRBV4-1 TRBD2 . TGCGCCAGCAGCCAAGAAGTGCTAGCGGGAGGGTACAATGAGCAGTTCTTC CASSQEVLAGGYNEQFF
TRBJ2-1 TRBV7-9 TRBD2 . TGTGCCAGCAGCTCACCCTCTGGGGCTAGCGGGGAGGGTAAAGGGCAGTTCTTC CASSSPSGASGEGKGQFF
TRBJ2-7 TRBV28 . . TGTGCCAGCAGTCCATTGTTGCACTCCGGGGAGCAGTACTTC CASSPLLHSGEQYF
TRBJ2-2 TRBV4-1 TRBD2 . TGCGCCAGCAGCCAAGAAATTACTAGCGGGGTCGTTGGCGGGGAGCTGTTTTTT CASSQEITSGVVGGELFF
TRBJ2-1 TRBV11-1 . . TGTGCCAGCAGCCCAACCCGTCCGATAAACAATGAGCAGTTCTTC CASSPTRPINNEQFF
TRBJ2-7 TRBV4-1 . . TGCGCCAGCAGTTCGGCCCCTAAGTACGAGCAGTACTTC CASSSAPKYEQYF
TRBJ1-1 TRBV4-1 TRBD1 . TGCGCCAGCAGCCAAGAGGCCAGGGGGGTCGCTGAAGCTTTCTTT CASSQEARGVAEAFF
TRBJ2-1 TRBV27 . . TGTGCCAGCAGAGGCGGGGCCTACAATGAGCAGTTCTTC CASRGGAYNEQFF
TRBJ1-2 TRBV6-1 . . TGTGCCAGCAGTGAAGCGCTATCCGCTAACTATGGCTACACCTTC CASSEALSANYGYTF
TRBJ1-5 TRBV7-9 . . TGTGCCAGCAGCTTTGGACTCAATCAGCCCCAGCATTTT CASSFGLNQPQHF
TRBJ2-1 TRBV18 . . TGTGCCAGCTCACCGCCAGACTCCTACAATGAGCAGTTCTTC CASSPPDSYNEQFF
TRBJ2-1 TRBV6-1 . . TGTGCCAGCAGTGAAATTTTCCTGAGGGTGTGGGAGCAGTTCTTC CASSEIFLRVWEQFF
TRBJ1-5 TRBV7-9 . . TGTGCCAGCAGCTCCACTGGAGATAGCAATCAGCCCCAGCATTTT CASSSTGDSNQPQHF
TRBJ1-3 TRBV29-1 TRBD1 . TGCAGCGTTGTGACAGGGGTCTCTGGAAACACCATATATTTT CSVVTGVSGNTIYF
TRBJ2-1 TRBV6-6 TRBD2 . TGTGCCAGCAGGATTGTAGCGGGAGGTTACAATGAGCAGTTCTTC CASRIVAGGYNEQFF
TRBJ1-1 TRBV6-6 . . TGTGCCAGCAGCCCTAGGTGGGGTGAAGCTTTCTTT CASSPRWGEAFF
TRBJ2-1 TRBV5-6 . . TGTGCCAGCAGCTTGGGCCCTTGGGATGAGCAGTTCTTC CASSLGPWDEQFF
TRBJ2-7 TRBV5-4 TRBD2 . TGTGCCAGCAGCTTGGAGGAGGGACTAGCGGAATACGAGCAGTACTTC CASSLEEGLAEYEQYF
TRBJ2-7 TRBV4-1 TRBD1 . TGCGCCAGCAGCCAAGAGCCGGGACAGGGGTTCTACGAGCAGTACTTC CASSQEPGQGFYEQYF
TRBJ2-1 TRBV6-5 . . TGTGCCAGCAGAGACTGGCCTAAATCCTACAATGAGCAGTTCTTC CASRDWPKSYNEQFF
TRBJ2-7 TRBV5-8 . . TGTGCCAGCAGCTTGGCCAGGACTCGCCACTACGAGCAGTACTTC CASSLARTRHYEQYF
TRBJ2-3 TRBV5-1 TRBD1 . TGCGCCAGCAGCCTTGGGACAGGGGAGGAAGATACGCAGTATTTT CASSLGTGEEDTQYF
TRBJ1-3 TRBV7-8 . . TGTGCCAGCAGCTTCCCGGGGGCGGGAAACACCATATATTTT CASSFPGAGNTIYF
TRBJ2-1 TRBV29-1 . once TGCAGCGTTGGGTGGGGAGCCTACAATGAGCAGTTCTTC CSVGWGAYNEQFF
TRBJ2-3 TRBV7-6 . once TGTGCCAGCAGCTTAACAGGGACGCCAGATACGCAGTATTTT CASSLTGTPDTQYF
TRBJ2-1 TRBV14 . . TGTGCCAGCAGCCAGCAACCGGGGAATGAGCAGTTCTTC CASSQQPGNEQFF
TRBJ2-1 TRBV5-4 . . TGTGCCAGCAGCTTGGTGATGCGGGGATACAATGAGCAGTTCTTC CASSLVMRGYNEQFF
TRBJ2-4 TRBV7-9 TRBD1 . TGTGCCAGCAGCTTAGGACAGGGGGCTAGCATTCAGTACTTC CASSLGQGASIQYF
TRBJ2-3 TRBV18 TRBD2 . TGTGCCAGCTCACCCTTTAAAACTAGCGGGAGGCCTAGCACAGATACGCAGTATTTT CASSPFKTSGRPSTDTQYF
TRBJ1-1 TRBV25-1 TRBD1 . TGTGCCAGCATGGCGACAGGGTTTAAAGCTTTCTTT CASMATGFKAFF
TRBJ1-1 TRBV7-8 TRBD1 . TGTGCCAGCAGCCCTAGGCAAGTGCAGGGGGCGCCGGTAGCTGAAGCTTTCTTT CASSPRQVQGAPVAEAFF
TRBJ2-3 TRBV6-1 TRBD1 . TGTGCCAGCAGTGCTTACCGGGACAGGGGCGCAGATACGCAGTATTTT CASSAYRDRGADTQYF
TRBJ2-7 TRBV28 TRBD2 . TGTGCCAGCAGTTTTCAACTAGCGGGAGTATCGAGCTACGAGCAGTACTTC CASSFQLAGVSSYEQYF
TRBJ1-2 TRBV5-6 TRBD1 . TGTGCCAGCAGTGAAGGGACAGGGGGCCCCTATGGCTACACCTTC CASSEGTGGPYGYTF
TRBJ2-7 TRBV28 TRBD2 . TGTGCCAGCAGTGGGACTAGCGGGAGGACCAGGCCCCACGAGCAGTACTTC CASSGTSGRTRPHEQYF
TRBJ1-1 TRBV6-1 . . TGTGCCAGCAGGGGGGGTACTGAAGCTTTCTTT CASRGGTEAFF
TRBJ2-7 TRBV2 TRBD1 . TGTGCCAGCGACCCCGGGACAGGGAGATCCTACGAGCAGTACTTC CASDPGTGRSYEQYF
TRBJ1-4 TRBV4-1 . once TGCGCCAGCAGCCTGGAACATTCCCCAAATGAAAAACTGTTTTTT CASSLEHSPNEKLFF
TRBJ1-2 TRBV6-4 TRBD1 . TGTGCCAGCAGCCCCGGGACAGGACTTAACTATGGCTACACCTTC CASSPGTGLNYGYTF
TRBJ2-3 TRBV27 . . TGTGCCAGCAGCCGAGGGGAAGATACGCAGTATTTT CASSRGEDTQYF
TRBJ1-3 TRBV27 . . TGTGCCAGCAGTTCGATGGAGAGCTCTGGAAACACCATATATTTT CASSSMESSGNTIYF
TRBJ2-7 TRBV11-2 TRBD2 . TGTGCCAGCAGCTTAGACCGAGCGGGATTTTACGAGCAGTACTTC CASSLDRAGFYEQYF
TRBJ2-7 TRBV6-5 TRBD1 . TGTGCCAGCAGTTACCACAGGGGGACCTACGAGCAGTACTTC CASSYHRGTYEQYF
TRBJ2-1 TRBV28 . . TGTGCCAGCAGTTTAGGTTTGGGTGTCTACAATGAGCAGTTCTTC CASSLGLGVYNEQFF